This TCR beta chain came from a study of CD8 T cells in ankylosing spondylitis (dated by TCRdb to about 2017). In the study overall: The study profiled T cell receptor beta repertoires in healthy donors and ankylosing spondylitis patients to find disease-linked TCR variants. The full study cohort was made up of 25 ankylosing spondylitis patients and 108 healthy donors. Peripheral blood samples were taken, and synovial fluid was additionally collected from ankylosing spondylitis patients. Broader findings and caveats from the paper: Blood from ankylosing spondylitis patients appeared to be characterized by a TCR beta motif made up of eight highly homologous amino acid variants. Some motif variants had previously been reported in the synovial fluid and blood of reactive arthritis patients, which suggests shared mechanisms of disease initiation. A CD8+ phenotype was shown by the disease-linked clones, which were found at relatively low frequencies in peripheral blood. The disease-linked clones were reported to be significantly enriched in matched synovial fluid samples from ankylosing spondylitis patients.

Sequencing was performed on an Illumina HiSeq 2500. Quantitative 5'-RACE with molecular barcodes was used to prepare TCR beta libraries. In the authors' own workflow: Disease-linked TCR variants were identified with a new computational method built on a probabilistic model of VDJ rearrangement. TCRdb reprocessing: public reads trimmed at Q25 with fastp, clones called with MiXCR, in-frame beta chains kept. One record per CDR3 amino acid sequence lists the most common genes and DNA. TCRdb, rather than the study authors, made the V and J calls. The sample table lists roughly 700,000 distinct CDR3 sequences, around 20% of them with a count of one. Under 20% of the sample goes to the ten largest clones. Only a few counts were recorded for this clonotype. Its cognate antigen has yet to be identified. The record has no base qualities; no much larger clone is one base away. The junction carries 15 bases between V and J, which are trimmed by 6 bases and 1 base respectively. The cysteine opens and the phenylalanine closes a CDR3 of 15 amino acids. Of all the DNA, just the CDR3 is kept, 45 bases in frame from base 1.

The chain uses TRBV12-3 or TRBV12-4 and TRBJ1-1; a weak D assignment points to TRBD1 (5 bases agree). The clonotype was recovered from a male donor with ankylosing spondylitis. The sample comprised blood, either unsorted or a sorted T cell fraction (not recorded which). CDR3 reads: CASSPRAVGNTEAFF. The DNA sequence is given as TGTGCCAGCAGCCCCAGGGCGGTAGGGAACACTGAAGCTTTCTTT.